This TCR beta chain originates from a study of blood T cell repertoires in COVID-19. The germline V gene has CDR1 SGHNT and CDR2 YYREEE (reference sequence). The length of the CDR3 is 15 residues. Trimming took 0 bases from V and 4 from J, leaving 10 bases between them. The table came from immunoSEQ multiplex PCR; TCRdb's copy has only in-frame clones and leaves some out. The top ten hold about 4% of the sample, which has a few hundred thousand clones, 86% seen once. Sequencing was done on a sample of peripheral blood. The chain joins TRBV5-4 to TRBJ2-2, with D possibly matching TRBD2 (5 bases). This sequence originates from a man aged 18-30 years with active or convalescent COVID-19. The CDR3 loop reads CASSLGGEGTGELFF. Written as DNA, the CDR3 is TGTGCCAGCAGCTTGGGGGGTGAGGGCACCGGGGAGCTGTTTTTT. The full variable domain, in which reference TRBV5-4 and TRBJ2-2 provide the parts outside the CDR3, is ETGVTQSPTHLIKTRGQQVTLRCSSQSGHNTVSWYQQALGQGPQFIFQYYREEENGRGNFPPRFSGLQFPNYSSELNVNALELDDSALYLCASSLGGEGTGELFFGEGSRLTVL.